This TCR beta chain was recovered during a study of cytomegalovirus exposure and HLA in healthy donors. Assay used: immunoSEQ multiplex PCR; TCRdb lists only in-frame clones, some missing. The table has about 220,000 clones, around 90% seen once. The CDR3 spans 15 residues. The V and J ends lost 4 bases and 0 bases respectively, with 13 bases between them. CDR1 is LGHNA, CDR2 YNFKEQ, per germline. This sequence was found in a woman aged 18-35 years in good health and CMV-seronegative. The specimen was PBMCs. The gene calls are TRBV4-2 and TRBJ2-7, with D possibly matching TRBD1 (6 bases). For the CDR3, the DNA is TGTGCCAGCAGCCCCACCGGGGACATCTCCTACGAGCAGTACTTC. It specifies CASSPTGDISYEQYF.